These 18 T cell receptor beta chains were all obtained from the same sample, sequenced in a study of tumor and adjacent non-tumor tissue in lung cancer. Three rounds of nested PCR, following a modified ARM-PCR protocol, produced the TCRbeta library. TCRdb reprocessed the multiplex PCR reads with MiXCR, giving one entry per CDR3 protein. The sample records 60,000 to 90,000 distinct CDR3 sequences, around 70% being singletons. No cell sorting was done before RNA was extracted from the tissue. More than 3 cm separated this lung sample from the edge of the tumor. The specimen sequenced was distant non-tumor lung tissue. The source is a woman between 45 and 65 years old with non-small cell lung cancer.

This clonotype was found once. At one boundary the junction diverges from the germline segment, which might be a read error. The chain combines TRBV28 with TRBJ1-5; D is undetermined. Per germline, CDR1 MDHEN and CDR2 SYDVKM. The CDR3 runs 16 residues. CDR3 coding DNA: TGTGCCAGCAGTCTAACAAGCATAGTTACGAATCAACCCCAGCATTTT. Amino acids: CASSLTSIVTNQPQHF.

With respect to this clonotype: At one boundary the junction diverges from the germline segment, which might be a read error. This chain connects TRBV6-2 or TRBV6-3 to TRBJ1-1, with D maybe TRBD1 (6 bases). CDR1 is MNHEY, CDR2 SVGEGT, per germline. The CDR3 has 16 amino acids. CDR3 DNA sequence: TGTGCCAGCAGTCCGACAGGTTCCTCGATGAACACTGAAGCTATCTTT. It translates to CASSPTGSSMNTEAIF.

This clonotype turned up a few times. The CDR3 DNA reads TGTGCCAGCGGGGCTAGCGGACTCAATGAGCAGTTCTTC. Its translation: CASGASGLNEQFF. This chain uses TRBV28 with TRBJ2-1; 7 bases map to TRBD2. The germline V gene encodes CDR1 MDHEN and CDR2 SYDVKM. J gave up 6 bases and V 8 bases, and 7 bases lay outside the gene matches. The CDR3 has 13 residues.

A remark on this clonotype: This clone may be a read error of a much larger clone one base away. The chain recombines TRBV4-1 with TRBJ1-5, with D unresolved. Deletions cut 1 base from V and 1 base from J, with 11 bases between. CDR3 length: 16 residues. Germline CDR1 is MGHRA and CDR2 is YSYEKL. The CDR3: CASSQVQTWSNQPQHF. The CDR3 nucleotides read TGCGCCAGCAGCCAAGTACAGACCTGGAGCAATCAGCCCCAGCATTTT.

V is TRBV11-2 and J is TRBJ2-7; 7 nucleotides line up with TRBD2. Trimming cost V 9 bases and J 1 base; bases outside gene matches: 12. This CDR3 is built from 15 residues. Per germline, CDR1 SGHAT and CDR2 FQNNGV. The CDR3 DNA sequence: TGTGCCAGGAGCCATTGGGCTAGCGGTTCCTACGAGCAGTACGTC. Translation: CARSHWASGSYEQYV.

This clonotype has a single count. Likely a read error: the CDR3 ends without its conserved phenylalanine or tryptophan. The chain combines TRBV11-3 with TRBJ2-2; D is perhaps TRBD2 (5 bases). In germline, CDR1 is SGHNT, CDR2 YENEEA. The CDR3 covers 14 residues. In DNA, the CDR3 is TGTGCCAGCAGCTTAGGACGGAACACCGGGAAGCTGTTTGTT. Its translation is CASSLGRNTGKLFV.

Turning to this clonotype: One junction end does not reproduce the germline sequence, and a read error may be involved. CDR3 protein: CVSSRIILAGDNEQFF. The CDR3 DNA follows: TGTGTCAGCAGTCGGATTATACTAGCGGGGGACAATGAGCAGTTCTTC. The rearrangement uses TRBV11-2 and TRBJ2-1; 11 nucleotides align to TRBD2. The CDR3 spans 16 residues. CDR1 and CDR2 (germline): SGHAT, FQNNGV.

On this clonotype itself: One end of the junction is discordant with germline, which a read error may explain. The chain couples TRBV29-1 to TRBJ1-1; the match to TRBD1 covers 8 bases. This CDR3 has 15 amino acids. Germline values: CDR1 SQVTM, CDR2 ANQGSEA. CDR3 amino acids: CSVGMDRDDNTGAFF. The CDR3 nucleotides are TGCAGCGTTGGGATGGACAGGGATGATAACACTGGAGCTTTCTTT.

V and J are TRBV20-1 and TRBJ2-1; TRBD2 matches 8 bases. Trimming cost V 5 bases and J 9 bases; bases outside gene matches: 12. The V gene's germline CDR1 is DFQATT and CDR2 SNEGSKA (reference sequence). CDR3 length: 14 amino acids. The CDR3 region has the DNA TGCAGTGCTGTACCGGGACTAGTGGGCGGTGAGCAGTTCTTC. Residues: CSAVPGLVGGEQFF.

As to this clonotype: This likely comes from a read error, as the CDR3 has no conserved phenylalanine or tryptophan at its end. The chain couples TRBV11-1 to TRBJ2-7; 9 bases align to TRBD2. Germline values: CDR1 SGHAT, CDR2 FQDESV (reference sequence). After removal of 5 bases from V and 7 bases from J, the junction contained 9 bases not matched to a gene. The CDR3 is 14 amino acids. Here the CDR3 DNA reads TGTGCCAGCAGCCGGACTAGCGAGAGTGGTGAGCAGTACCTC. As protein: CASSRTSESGEQYL.

As to this clonotype: Lacking the conserved final phenylalanine or tryptophan, this CDR3 likely reflects a read error. It is unclear where the CDR3 begins or ends on the DNA, so no DNA is shown, and the CDR3 is as TCRdb lists it. V and J are TRBV4-2 and TRBJ1-5. Per the germline V gene, CDR1 is LGHNA and CDR2 is YNFKEQ. Including both end residues, the CDR3 is 17 amino acids long. CDR3 protein: CASSLFWARETNQPQHI.

This clonotype was seen repeatedly, ten times or more. V is TRBV29-1 and J is TRBJ2-3; D not resolved. From germline, CDR1 is SQVTM and CDR2 ANQGSEA. V was shortened by 6 bases and J by 2 bases, with 18 bases between the two germline ends. The CDR3 consists of 15 residues. CDR3 sequence: CSVASDGVYTDTQYF. The CDR3 DNA follows: TGCAGCGTCGCCTCGGACGGAGTCTACACAGATACGCAGTATTTT.

As to this clonotype: The junction and the germline gene differ at one end; a read error may be behind it. J is TRBJ2-7 and V is TRBV11-2; possibly TRBD2 for D (5 bases). The CDR3 consists of 15 residues. The germline CDR1 and CDR2 sequences are SGHAT and FQNNGV. The CDR3 region has the DNA TGTGCCAGGAGCTTAGAATTAGGGAGCTCCTACGAGCTGTACTTC. Translation gives CARSLELGSSYELYF.

The chain joins TRBV28 to TRBJ2-7, with TRBD1 identical over 8 bases. CDR3 length equals 13 residues. V lost 9 bases and J lost 6; bases outside the gene matches: 10. Per germline, CDR1 MDHEN and CDR2 SYDVKM. CDR3 protein: CASTGDRWTEQYF. In DNA form, the CDR3 reads TGTGCCAGTACGGGGGACAGGTGGACCGAGCAGTACTTC.

This clonotype has a handful of counts. Just one base apart from a much larger clone, this may be a read error. The chain joins TRBV11-2 to TRBJ2-3; D not certain. The length of the CDR3 is 11 residues. Germline V gene sequence: CDR1 SGHAT, CDR2 FQNNGV. Here the CDR3 DNA reads TGTCCCAGCAGCTTTATTGATACGCAGTGTTTT. It codes for CPSSFIDTQCF.

For this clonotype: A read error may explain this, as a much larger clone is one base away. V usage is TRBV6-5 and J usage is TRBJ1-5; D might be TRBD1 (6 bases). The V gene lost 6 bases and the J gene lost 7 bases, with 19 bases spanning the gap. CDR3 length: 15 residues. CDR1 MNHEY and CDR2 SVGAGI come from the germline V gene. The DNA of the CDR3 is TGTGCCAGCAGGCGGGACTATCGGGGGCGACAGCCCCAGCATTTT. Protein: CASRRDYRGRQPQHF.

As for this clonotype: Lacking the conserved final phenylalanine or tryptophan, this CDR3 likely reflects a read error. No DNA is shown, since the ends of the CDR3 on it are uncertain; the CDR3 is the one TCRdb lists. This chain joins TRBV4-2 and TRBJ2-2; TRBD1 was called by the table and not checked on the DNA. The CDR3 region is 14 residues in length, termini included. The germline V gene encodes CDR1 LGHNA and CDR2 YNFKEQ. This CDR3 reads CARRPGTGSGEPFL.

A note on this clonotype: A read error may be the cause here, since a much bigger clone is one base away. The chain employs TRBV12-3 or TRBV12-4 and TRBJ1-6; D call uncertain. The CDR3 extends over 13 amino acids. The CDR3 DNA sequence: TGTGCCAGCACTCTAGGCGGGAAATCACGCCTCCACTTT. It is translated as CASTLGGKSRLHF.